The source of this T cell receptor beta chain is a study of post-analysis software for immune sequencing data. For the study at large: Included among the disease courses, which were recorded for the cohort, were relapsing-remitting, secondary progressive and progressive-relapsing multiple sclerosis.

Study conclusions and caveats: Normalized Chao1 diversity was significantly reduced in patients versus controls. When patients were compared with controls, 4 or 5 TRBV segments were more frequent, TRBV5-6, TRBV5-1 and TRBV20-1 among them. By F measure, samples from a shared preparation batch strongly co-clustered.

V trimming: 1 base; J trimming: 8 bases; junction bases outside the gene matches: 5. CDR3 length equals 15 residues. The germline CDR1 and CDR2 sequences are LNHNV and YYDKDF (reference sequence). TCR beta cDNA libraries included unique molecular identifiers. Out of roughly 1 to 11 million T cells, a few hundred thousand cDNA molecules were generated. From the PCR reads, TCRdb called clonotypes with MiXCR, one entry per CDR3 protein. The table includes some 450,000 distinct CDR3 sequences, less than 45% detected once. This clonotype was recorded once. As yet, its antigen is unknown. The clonotype comes from a girl aged 5-17 years with multiple sclerosis. The genes are TRBV15 and TRBJ2-1; 10 bases map to TRBD2. Sequencing was performed on blood. CDR3 sequence (DNA): TGTGCCACCAGCAGAGCTAGCGGGAGATGGGATGAGCAGTTCTTC. Translating it yields CATSRASGRWDEQFF.